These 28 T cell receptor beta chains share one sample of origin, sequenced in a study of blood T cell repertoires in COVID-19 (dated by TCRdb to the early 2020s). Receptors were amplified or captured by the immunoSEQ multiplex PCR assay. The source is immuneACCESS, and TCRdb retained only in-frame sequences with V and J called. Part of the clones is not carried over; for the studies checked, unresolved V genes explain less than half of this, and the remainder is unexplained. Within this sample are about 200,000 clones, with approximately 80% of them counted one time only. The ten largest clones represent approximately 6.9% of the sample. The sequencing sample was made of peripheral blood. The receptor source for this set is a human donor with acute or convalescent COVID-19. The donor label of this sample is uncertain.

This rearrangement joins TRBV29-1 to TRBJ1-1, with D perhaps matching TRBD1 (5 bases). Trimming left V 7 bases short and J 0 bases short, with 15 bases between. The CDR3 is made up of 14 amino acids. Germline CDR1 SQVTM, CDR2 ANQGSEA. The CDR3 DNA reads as TGCAGCGGCGGGGGAGGCACGATGAACACTGAAGCTTTCTTT. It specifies CSGGGGTMNTEAFF.

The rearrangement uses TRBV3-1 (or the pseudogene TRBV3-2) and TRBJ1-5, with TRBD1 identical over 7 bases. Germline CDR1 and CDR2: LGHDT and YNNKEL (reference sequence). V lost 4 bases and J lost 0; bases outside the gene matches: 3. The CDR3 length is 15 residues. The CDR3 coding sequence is TGTGCCAGCAGCCGGGGACAGTCTAGCAATCAGCCCCAGCATTTT. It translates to CASSRGQSSNQPQHF.

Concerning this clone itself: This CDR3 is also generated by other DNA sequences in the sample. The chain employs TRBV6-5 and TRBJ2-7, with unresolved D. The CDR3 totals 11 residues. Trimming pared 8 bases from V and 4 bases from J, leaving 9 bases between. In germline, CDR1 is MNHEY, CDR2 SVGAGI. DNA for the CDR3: TGTGCCAGCGGTACGGGTTACGAGCAGTACTTC. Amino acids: CASGTGYEQYF.

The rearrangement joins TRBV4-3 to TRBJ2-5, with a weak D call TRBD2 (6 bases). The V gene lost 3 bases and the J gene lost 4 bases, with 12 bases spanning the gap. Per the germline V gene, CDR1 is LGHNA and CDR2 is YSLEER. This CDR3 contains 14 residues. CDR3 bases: TGCGCCAGCAGCCAGAGACTAGGACCAGAGACCCAGTACTTC. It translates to CASSQRLGPETQYF.

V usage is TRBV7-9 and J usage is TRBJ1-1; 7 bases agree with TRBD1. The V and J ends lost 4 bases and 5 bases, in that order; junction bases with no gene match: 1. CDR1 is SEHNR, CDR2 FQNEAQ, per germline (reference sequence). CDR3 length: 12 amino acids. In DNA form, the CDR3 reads TGTGCCAGCAGCTCGGACAGGACTGAAGCTTTCTTT. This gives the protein CASSSDRTEAFF.

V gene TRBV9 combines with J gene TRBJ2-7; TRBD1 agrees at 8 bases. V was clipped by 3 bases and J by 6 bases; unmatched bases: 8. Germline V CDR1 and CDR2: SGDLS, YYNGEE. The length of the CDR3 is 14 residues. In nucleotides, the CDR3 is TGTGCCAGCAGCGCCCCGGACAGGGCTTCCGAGCAGTACTTC. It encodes CASSAPDRASEQYF.

The CDR3 DNA reads TGTGCCAGCAGTTACGCAACGGGACAGGGCGTTTATAGCAATCAGCCCCAGCATTTT. Translation gives CASSYATGQGVYSNQPQHF. The chain couples TRBV6-2 or TRBV6-3 to TRBJ1-5; TRBD1 matches 9 bases. The J segment lost 0 bases and the V segment lost 2 bases, leaving 11 bases of the junction unmatched. There are 19 residues in the CDR3. Germline CDR1 is MNHEY and CDR2 is SVGEGT.

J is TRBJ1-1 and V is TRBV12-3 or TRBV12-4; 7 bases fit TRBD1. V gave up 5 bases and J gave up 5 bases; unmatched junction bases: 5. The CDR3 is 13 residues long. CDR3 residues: CASSRQGGTEAFF. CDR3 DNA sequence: TGTGCCAGCAGTAGACAGGGCGGAACTGAAGCTTTCTTT.

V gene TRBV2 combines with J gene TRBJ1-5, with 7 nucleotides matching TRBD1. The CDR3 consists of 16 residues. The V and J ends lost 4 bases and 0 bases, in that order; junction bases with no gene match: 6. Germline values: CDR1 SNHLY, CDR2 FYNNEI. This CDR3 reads CASSARDSNSNQPQHF. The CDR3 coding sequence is TGTGCCAGCAGTGCCCGGGACAGCAATAGCAATCAGCCCCAGCATTTT.

CDR3 coding DNA: TGTGCCAGCACCCCCACAGGGGTGGGAAACACCATATATTTT. Protein: CASTPTGVGNTIYF. The genes are TRBV28 and TRBJ1-3; 7 nucleotides agree with TRBD1. The CDR3 is 14 amino acids. In germline, CDR1 is MDHEN, CDR2 SYDVKM. V dropped 7 bases and J dropped 4; count of bases not matched to a gene: 7.

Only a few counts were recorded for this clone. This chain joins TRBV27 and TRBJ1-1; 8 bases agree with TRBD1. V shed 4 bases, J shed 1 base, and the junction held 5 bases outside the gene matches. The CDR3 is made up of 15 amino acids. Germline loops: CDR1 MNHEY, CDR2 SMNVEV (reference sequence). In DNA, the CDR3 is TGTGCCAGCAGTTCCGGGACAGGTTGGAACACTGAAGCTTTCTTT. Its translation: CASSSGTGWNTEAFF.

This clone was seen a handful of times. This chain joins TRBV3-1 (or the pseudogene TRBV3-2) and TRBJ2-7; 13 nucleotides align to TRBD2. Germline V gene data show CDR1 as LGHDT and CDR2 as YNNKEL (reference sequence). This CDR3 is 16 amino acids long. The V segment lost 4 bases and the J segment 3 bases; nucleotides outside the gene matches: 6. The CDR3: CASSLYRTSGSYEQYF. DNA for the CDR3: TGTGCCAGCAGCCTCTACCGGACTAGCGGGAGCTACGAGCAGTACTTC.

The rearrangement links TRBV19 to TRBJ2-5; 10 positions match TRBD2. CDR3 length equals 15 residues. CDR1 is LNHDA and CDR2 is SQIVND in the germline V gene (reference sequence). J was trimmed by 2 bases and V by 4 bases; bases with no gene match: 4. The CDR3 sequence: CASSKRTSGQETQYF. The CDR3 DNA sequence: TGTGCCAGTAGTAAAAGGACTAGCGGACAAGAGACCCAGTACTTC.

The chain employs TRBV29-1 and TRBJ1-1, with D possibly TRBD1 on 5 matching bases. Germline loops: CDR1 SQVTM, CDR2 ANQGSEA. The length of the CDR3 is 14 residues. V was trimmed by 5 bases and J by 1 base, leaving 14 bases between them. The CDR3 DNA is TGCAGCGTTCAGGAGGGGTCGGCGAACACTGAAGCTTTCTTT. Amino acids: CSVQEGSANTEAFF.

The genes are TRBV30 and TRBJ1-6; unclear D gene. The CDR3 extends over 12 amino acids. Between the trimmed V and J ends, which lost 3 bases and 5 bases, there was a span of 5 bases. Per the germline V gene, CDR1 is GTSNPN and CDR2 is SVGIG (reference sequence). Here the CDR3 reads CAWRTDNSPLHF. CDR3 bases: TGTGCCTGGAGAACAGATAATTCACCCCTCCACTTT. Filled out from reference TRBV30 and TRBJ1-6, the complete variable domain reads SQTIHQWPATLVQPVGSPLSLECTVEGTSNPNLYWYRQAAGRGLQLLFYSVGIGQISSEVPQNLSASRPQDRQFILSSKKLLLSDSGFYLCAWRTDNSPLHFGNGTRLTVT.

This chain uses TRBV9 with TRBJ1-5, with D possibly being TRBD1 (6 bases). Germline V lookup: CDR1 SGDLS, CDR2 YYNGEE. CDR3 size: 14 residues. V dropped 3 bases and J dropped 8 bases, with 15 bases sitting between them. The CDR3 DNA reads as TGTGCCAGCAGCGGGGGGGGCCTTTTTAAGCCCCAGCATTTT. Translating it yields CASSGGGLFKPQHF.

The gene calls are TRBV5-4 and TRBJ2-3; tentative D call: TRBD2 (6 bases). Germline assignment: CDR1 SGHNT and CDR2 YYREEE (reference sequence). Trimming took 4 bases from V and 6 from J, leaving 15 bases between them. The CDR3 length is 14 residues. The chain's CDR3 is CASSRRESGDTQYF. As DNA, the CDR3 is TGTGCCAGCAGCCGTCGGGAGAGTGGTGATACGCAGTATTTT.

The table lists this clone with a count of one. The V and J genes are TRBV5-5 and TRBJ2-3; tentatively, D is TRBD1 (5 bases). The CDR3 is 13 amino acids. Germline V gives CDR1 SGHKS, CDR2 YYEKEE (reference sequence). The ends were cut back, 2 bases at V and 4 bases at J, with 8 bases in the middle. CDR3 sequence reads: CASSFEGADTQYF. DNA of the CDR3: TGTGCCAGCAGCTTCGAAGGGGCAGATACGCAGTATTTT.

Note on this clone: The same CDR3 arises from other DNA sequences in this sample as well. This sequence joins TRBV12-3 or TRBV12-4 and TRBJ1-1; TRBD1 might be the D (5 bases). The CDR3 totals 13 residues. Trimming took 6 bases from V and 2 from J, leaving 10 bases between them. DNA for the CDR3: TGTGCCAGCAGCCCCGGGGGAAACACTGAAGCTTTCTTT. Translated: CASSPGGNTEAFF.

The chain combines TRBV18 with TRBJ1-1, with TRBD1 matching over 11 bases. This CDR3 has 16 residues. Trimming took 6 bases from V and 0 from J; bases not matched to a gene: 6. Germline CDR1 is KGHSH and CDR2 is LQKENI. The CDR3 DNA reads TGTGCCAGCTCGCCCGGGACAGGGGGTCTGAACACTGAAGCTTTCTTT. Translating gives CASSPGTGGLNTEAFF.

This CDR3 is CASSSPGLDVAGELFF. CDR3 DNA: TGTGCCAGCAGCTCGCCGGGACTAGATGTCGCCGGGGAGCTGTTTTTT. The chain employs TRBV7-3 and TRBJ2-2; 8 bases are a match to TRBD2. Trimming cost V 4 bases and J 6 bases; bases outside gene matches: 10. This CDR3 comprises 16 residues. Germline CDR1 SGHTA, CDR2 FQGTGA.

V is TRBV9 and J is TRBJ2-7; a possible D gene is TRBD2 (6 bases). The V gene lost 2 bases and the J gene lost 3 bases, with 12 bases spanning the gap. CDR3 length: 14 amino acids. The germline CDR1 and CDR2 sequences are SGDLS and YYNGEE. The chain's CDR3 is CASSVDGRDYEQYF. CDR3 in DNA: TGTGCCAGCAGCGTGGACGGGAGAGACTACGAGCAGTACTTC.

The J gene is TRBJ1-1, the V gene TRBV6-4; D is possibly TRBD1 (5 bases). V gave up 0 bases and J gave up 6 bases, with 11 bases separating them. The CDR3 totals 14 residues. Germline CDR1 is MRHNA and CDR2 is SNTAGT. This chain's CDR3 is CASSDSSRGAEAFF. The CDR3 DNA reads TGTGCCAGCAGTGACTCAAGTAGGGGCGCTGAAGCTTTCTTT.

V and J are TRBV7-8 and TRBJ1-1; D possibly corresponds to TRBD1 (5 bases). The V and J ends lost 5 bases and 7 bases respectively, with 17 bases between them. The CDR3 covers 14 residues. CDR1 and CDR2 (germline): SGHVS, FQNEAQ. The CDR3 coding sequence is TGTGCCAGCAGCCCCAGCCTCCAGGGCGGTGAAGCTTTCTTT. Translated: CASSPSLQGGEAFF.

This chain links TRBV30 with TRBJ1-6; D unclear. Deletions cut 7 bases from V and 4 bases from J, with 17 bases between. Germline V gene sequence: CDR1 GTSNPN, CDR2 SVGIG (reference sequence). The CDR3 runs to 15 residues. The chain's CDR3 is CASQRATAYNSPLHF. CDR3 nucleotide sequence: TGTGCCTCCCAGAGGGCAACGGCTTATAATTCACCCCTCCACTTT.

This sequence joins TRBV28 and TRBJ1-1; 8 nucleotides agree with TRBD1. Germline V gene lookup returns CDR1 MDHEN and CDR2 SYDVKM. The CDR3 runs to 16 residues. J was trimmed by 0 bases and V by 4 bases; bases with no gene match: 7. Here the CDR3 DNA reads TGTGCCAGCAGTTCTCCCGCGACAGGGGTGAACACTGAAGCTTTCTTT. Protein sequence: CASSSPATGVNTEAFF.

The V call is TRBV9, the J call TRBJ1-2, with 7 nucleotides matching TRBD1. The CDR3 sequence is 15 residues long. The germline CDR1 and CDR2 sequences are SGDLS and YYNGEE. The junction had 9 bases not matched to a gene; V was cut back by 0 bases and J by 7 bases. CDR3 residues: CASSVEGTAKGGYTF. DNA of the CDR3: TGTGCCAGCAGCGTAGAGGGGACAGCTAAGGGTGGCTACACCTTC.

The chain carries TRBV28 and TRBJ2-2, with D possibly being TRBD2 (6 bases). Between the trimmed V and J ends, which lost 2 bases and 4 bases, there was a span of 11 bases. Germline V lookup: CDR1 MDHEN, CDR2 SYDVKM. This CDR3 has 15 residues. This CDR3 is CASSLAGRSTGELFF. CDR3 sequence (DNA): TGTGCCAGCAGTTTAGCGGGGAGGAGCACCGGGGAGCTGTTTTTT.